The following is a TCR beta chain sequence with its context. This sample was included in a study of blood T cell repertoires in COVID-19. Study as a whole: COVID-19 samples from acute and convalescent phases originated in the United States, Italy and Spain. PBMCs, B-cell-depleted T cells, or T cells provided the cDNA or gDNA that made up the material.

Seattle researchers signed up patients amid active infection and tracked them longitudinally. The V gene's germline CDR1 is SGHTA and CDR2 FQGTGA. Trimming removed 2 bases from V and 4 bases from J, with 9 bases in between. The CDR3 loop spans 14 amino acids. Methods used by the authors: Amplified reference gene primers provided the basis for estimating nucleated cell counts. Sequencing was performed with immunoSEQ multiplex PCR; in TCRdb, only in-frame clones are kept and a portion is missing. D and trimming were read from the DNA, whereas the V and J calls and clone size are those reported in that table. The table has 180,000 or so clones, around 80% seen once.

Sequencing was done on a sample of peripheral blood. This receptor was identified in a woman between 35 and 50 years old with COVID-19, enrolled during active disease. This chain joins TRBV7-3 and TRBJ2-1; D is possibly TRBD1 (6 bases). CDR3 loop: CASSLPDSYNEQFF. DNA for the CDR3: TGTGCCAGCAGCTTACCGGACAGTTACAATGAGCAGTTCTTC. Using reference TRBV7-3 and TRBJ2-1 for the parts outside the CDR3, the full variable domain is GAGVSQTPSNKVTEKGKYVELRCDPISGHTALYWYRQSLGQGPEFLIYFQGTGAADDSGLPNDRFFAVRPEGSVSTLKIQRTERGDSAVYLCASSLPDSYNEQFFGPGTRLTVL.